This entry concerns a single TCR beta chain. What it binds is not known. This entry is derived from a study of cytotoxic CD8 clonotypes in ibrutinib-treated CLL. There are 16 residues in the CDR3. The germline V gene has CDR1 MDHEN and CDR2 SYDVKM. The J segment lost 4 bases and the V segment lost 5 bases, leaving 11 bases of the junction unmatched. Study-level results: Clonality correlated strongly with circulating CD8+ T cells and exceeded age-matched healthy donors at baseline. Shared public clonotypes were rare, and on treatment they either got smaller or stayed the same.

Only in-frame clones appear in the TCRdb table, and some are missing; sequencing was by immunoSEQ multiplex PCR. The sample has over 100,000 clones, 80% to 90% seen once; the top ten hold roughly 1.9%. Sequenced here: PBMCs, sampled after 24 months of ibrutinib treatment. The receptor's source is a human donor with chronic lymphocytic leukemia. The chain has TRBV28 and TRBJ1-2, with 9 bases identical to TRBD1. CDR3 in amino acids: CASSAGTGWAFYGYTF. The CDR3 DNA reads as TGTGCCAGCAGTGCCGGGACAGGGTGGGCCTTCTATGGCTACACCTTC.